Below are 14 T cell receptor beta chains sequenced from a single sample in a study of PD-1 blockade in classical Hodgkin lymphoma. This sample's time point: cycle 4 day 1 (C4D1), after more than 5 weeks of nivolumab. Patients all relapsed after autologous stem cell transplantation, and there was variation in brentuximab vedotin exposure. Profiled with immunoSEQ multiplex PCR; TCRdb holds only in-frame clones, not every one. This sample yields some 25,000 clones, of which approximately 65% are seen a single time; 30% belongs to the top ten. The sequencing here drew on peripheral blood mononuclear cells (PBMCs), taken before the fourth cycle of nivolumab. Receptors originate from a human donor with classical Hodgkin lymphoma.

V usage is TRBV11-3 and J usage is TRBJ2-5, with D tentatively TRBD2 (5 bases). Per germline, CDR1 SGHNT and CDR2 YENEEA. CDR3 length equals 15 residues. Between the trimmed V and J ends, which lost 5 bases and 4 bases, there was a span of 17 bases. The CDR3 bases are TGTGCCAGCAGCCGCCGGGGAAATGGTCGAGAGACCCAGTACTTC. The encoded protein is CASSRRGNGRETQYF.

The chain recombines TRBV19 with TRBJ1-1; D is perhaps TRBD1 (6 bases). V lost 6 bases to trimming and J lost 7 bases, with 18 bases between them. CDR1 LNHDA and CDR2 SQIVND come from the germline V gene (reference sequence). CDR3 length: 14 amino acids. The CDR3 DNA reads TGTGCCAGTAGCTTCACGGGGGGCCATGGTGAAGCTTTCTTT. This gives the protein CASSFTGGHGEAFF.

The chain combines TRBV2 with TRBJ1-5; tentatively, D is TRBD1 (5 bases). This CDR3 is 15 amino acids long. Trimming took off 6 bases at V and 3 bases at J, with 15 bases between the two ends. Per germline, CDR1 SNHLY and CDR2 FYNNEI. CDR3 coding DNA: TGTGCCAGCAGCGGCCGGGGGGGTCCCAATCAGCCCCAGCATTTT. Amino acid sequence: CASSGRGGPNQPQHF.

The chain joins TRBV27 to TRBJ1-4, with unresolved D. CDR1 is MNHEY, CDR2 SMNVEV, per germline (reference sequence). V was cut by 4 bases and J by 8 bases, with 14 bases left in between. The CDR3 has 14 residues. This CDR3 reads CASSSPGVGEKLFF. In DNA, the CDR3 is TGTGCCAGCAGTTCCCCGGGCGTGGGGGAAAAACTGTTTTTT.

This chain uses TRBV18 with TRBJ2-3, with TRBD1 matching 9 bases. The J segment lost 0 bases and the V segment lost 5 bases, leaving 3 bases of the junction unmatched. The germline V gene has CDR1 KGHSH and CDR2 LQKENI. The CDR3 covers 15 residues. This CDR3 is CASSRTGVSTDTQYF. Here the CDR3 DNA reads TGTGCCAGCTCAAGGACAGGGGTTAGCACAGATACGCAGTATTTT.

This chain uses TRBV29-1 with TRBJ1-1, with D perhaps matching TRBD1 (5 bases). CDR3 size: 14 residues. CDR1 is SQVTM, CDR2 ANQGSEA, per germline. The V gene lost 0 bases and the J gene lost 4 bases, with 12 bases spanning the gap. The CDR3 protein is CSVEDTAGSTEAFF. CDR3 nucleotides: TGCAGCGTTGAAGACACAGCAGGGAGCACTGAAGCTTTCTTT.

The V call is TRBV6-5, the J call TRBJ1-6; D call uncertain. The germline CDR1 and CDR2 sequences are MNHEY and SVGAGI. The germline V and J ends were trimmed by 11 bases and 5 bases, with 10 bases remaining between them. The CDR3 runs to 12 residues. For the CDR3, the DNA is TGTGCCGCTAGACAAAATAATTCACCCCTCCACTTT. Encoded protein: CAARQNNSPLHF.

This clone appeared a single time. The rearrangement uses TRBV29-1 and TRBJ2-7; 8 positions match TRBD2. The CDR3 totals 15 residues. With 4 bases clipped from V and 0 bases from J, the junction kept 8 bases outside the gene matches. Germline V gene sequence: CDR1 SQVTM, CDR2 ANQGSEA. In DNA, the CDR3 is TGCAGCGTTGTATGGCAGCGGGGGAACTCCTACGAGCAGTACTTC. This codes for CSVVWQRGNSYEQYF.

The rearrangement uses TRBV4-1 and TRBJ2-5; D ambiguous. The V and J ends lost 0 bases and 1 base respectively, with 9 bases between them. The CDR3 loop spans 15 amino acids. Germline CDR1 and CDR2: MGHRA and YSYEKL. The CDR3 nucleotides read TGCGCCAGCAGCCAAGATTCGGCCTTCCAAGAGACCCAGTACTTC. Translated: CASSQDSAFQETQYF.

This chain connects TRBV5-5 to TRBJ1-1; D is unresolved. Germline CDR1 reads SGHKS; CDR2 reads YYEKEE (reference sequence). V lost 4 bases, J lost 1 base, and 8 bases lay in between. The CDR3 runs to 13 residues. CDR3 sequence (DNA): TGTGCCAGCAGCCGCACAACGAACACTGAAGCTTTCTTT. It specifies CASSRTTNTEAFF.

The chain employs TRBV5-8 and TRBJ2-6; 7 bases agree with TRBD1. The CDR3 runs to 16 residues. Germline trimming cut 1 base from V and 2 bases from J; bases unmatched to any gene: 3. CDR1 is SGHTS and CDR2 is YDEGEE in the germline V gene. The CDR3 sequence: CASSLTTGAGANVLTF. For the CDR3, the DNA is TGTGCCAGCAGCTTGACCACAGGGGCTGGGGCCAACGTCCTGACTTTC. Variable domain in full (rest from reference TRBV5-8 and TRBJ2-6): EAGVTQSPTHLIKTRGQQATLRCSPISGHTSVYWYQQALGLGLQFLLWYDEGEERNRGNFPPRFSGRQFPNYSSELNVNALELEDSALYLCASSLTTGAGANVLTFGAGSRLTVL.

The table lists this clone with a few counts. The chain recombines TRBV7-6 with TRBJ1-2, with 10 bases that match TRBD1. Germline V gene data show CDR1 as SGHVS and CDR2 as FNYEAQ. J was trimmed by 4 bases and V by 5 bases; bases with no gene match: 7. This CDR3 has 15 amino acids. CDR3 bases: TGTGCCAGCAGCCCGAGCGACAGGGGGCTCTATGGCTACACCTTC. Its protein product is CASSPSDRGLYGYTF.

The V gene is TRBV7-2, the J gene TRBJ1-5; 7 bases align to TRBD1. This CDR3 comprises 15 residues. J lost 3 bases, V lost 3 bases, and 5 bases had no gene match. The germline gives CDR1 SGHTA, CDR2 FQGNSA. The CDR3 DNA reads TGTGCCAGCAGCTTGTACAGGGGCCCCAATCAGCCCCAGCATTTT. Translation: CASSLYRGPNQPQHF.

This chain connects TRBV7-6 to TRBJ2-5; D is unresolved. The V end was cut by 1 base, the J end by 0 bases, with 9 bases between. The CDR3 totals 15 residues. Germline lookup yields CDR1 SGHVS and CDR2 FNYEAQ. The CDR3 nucleotides are TGTGCCAGCAGCTTAGGCGGAGCTAACCAAGAGACCCAGTACTTC. This sequence encodes CASSLGGANQETQYF.